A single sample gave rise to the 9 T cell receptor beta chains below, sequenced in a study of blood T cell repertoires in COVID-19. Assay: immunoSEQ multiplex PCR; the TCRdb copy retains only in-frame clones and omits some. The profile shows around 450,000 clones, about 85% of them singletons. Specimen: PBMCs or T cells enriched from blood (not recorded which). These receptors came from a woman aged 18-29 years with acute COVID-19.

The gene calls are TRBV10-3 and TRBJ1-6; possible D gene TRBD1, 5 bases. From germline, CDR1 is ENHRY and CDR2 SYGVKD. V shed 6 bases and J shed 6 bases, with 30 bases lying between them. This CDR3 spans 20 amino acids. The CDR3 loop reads CAISRGEGKRGPFSNSPLHF. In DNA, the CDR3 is TGTGCCATCAGCCGAGGGGAGGGGAAGAGGGGCCCCTTTAGTAATTCACCCCTCCACTTT.

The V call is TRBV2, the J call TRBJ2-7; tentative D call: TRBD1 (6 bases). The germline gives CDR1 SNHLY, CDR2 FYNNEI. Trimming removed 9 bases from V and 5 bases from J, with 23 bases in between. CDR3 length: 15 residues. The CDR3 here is CARRDGEQGIHEQYF. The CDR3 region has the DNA TGTGCCAGAAGGGATGGAGAGCAGGGGATCCACGAGCAGTACTTC. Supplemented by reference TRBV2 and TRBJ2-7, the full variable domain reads EPEVTQTPSHQVTQMGQEVILRCVPISNHLYFYWYRQILGQKVEFLVSFYNNEISEKSEIFDDQFSVERPDGSNFTLKIRSTKLEDSAMYFCARRDGEQGIHEQYFGPGTRLTVT.

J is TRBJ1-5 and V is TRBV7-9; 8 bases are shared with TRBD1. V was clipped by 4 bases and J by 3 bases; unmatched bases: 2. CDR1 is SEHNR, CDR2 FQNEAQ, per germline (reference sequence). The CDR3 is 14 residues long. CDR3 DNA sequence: TGTGCCAGCAGCTCGGGACAGGCCAATCAGCCCCAGCATTTT. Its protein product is CASSSGQANQPQHF.

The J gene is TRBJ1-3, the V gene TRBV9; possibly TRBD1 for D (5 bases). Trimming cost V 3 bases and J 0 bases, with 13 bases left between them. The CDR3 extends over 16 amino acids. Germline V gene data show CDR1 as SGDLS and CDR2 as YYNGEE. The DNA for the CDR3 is TGTGCCAGCAGCGGGAGGGACGGGAGCTCTGGAAACACCATATATTTT. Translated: CASSGRDGSSGNTIYF.

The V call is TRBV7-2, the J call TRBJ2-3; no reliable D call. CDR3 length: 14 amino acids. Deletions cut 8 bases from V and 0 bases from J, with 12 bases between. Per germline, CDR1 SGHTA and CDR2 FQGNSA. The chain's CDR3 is CASSQRRSTDTQYF. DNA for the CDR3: TGTGCCAGCTCCCAGCGCCGAAGCACAGATACGCAGTATTTT.

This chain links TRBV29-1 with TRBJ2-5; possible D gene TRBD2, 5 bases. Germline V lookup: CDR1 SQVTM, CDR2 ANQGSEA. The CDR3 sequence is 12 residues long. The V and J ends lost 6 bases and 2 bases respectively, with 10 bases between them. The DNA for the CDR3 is TGCAGCGTAAAGTCGGGGCAAGAGACCCAGTACTTC. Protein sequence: CSVKSGQETQYF. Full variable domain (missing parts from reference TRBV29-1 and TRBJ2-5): SAVISQKPSRDICQRGTSLTIQCQVDSQVTMMFWYRQQPGQSLTLIATANQGSEATYESGFVIDKFPISRPNLTFSTLTVSNMSPEDSSIYLCSVKSGQETQYFGPGTRLLVL.

CDR3 nucleotides: TGTGCCAGTAGCCGGGACACCACTAACTATGGCTACACCTTC. It yields the protein CASSRDTTNYGYTF. The V call is TRBV19, the J call TRBJ1-2; D is perhaps TRBD1 (6 bases). The germline V gene encodes CDR1 LNHDA and CDR2 SQIVND (reference sequence). The germline V and J ends were trimmed by 6 bases and 0 bases, with 11 bases remaining between them. This CDR3 has 14 residues.

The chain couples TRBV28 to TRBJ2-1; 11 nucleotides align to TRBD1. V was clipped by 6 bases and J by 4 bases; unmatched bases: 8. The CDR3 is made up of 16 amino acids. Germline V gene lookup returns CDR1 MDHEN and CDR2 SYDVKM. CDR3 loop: CASSVGGDRGYNEQFF. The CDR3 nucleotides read TGTGCCAGCAGCGTCGGTGGGGACAGGGGGTACAATGAGCAGTTCTTC.

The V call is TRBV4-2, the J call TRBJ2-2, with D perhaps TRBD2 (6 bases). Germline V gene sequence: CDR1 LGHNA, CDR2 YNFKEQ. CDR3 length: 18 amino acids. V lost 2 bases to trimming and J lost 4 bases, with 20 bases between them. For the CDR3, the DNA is TGTGCCAGCAGCCAAAAAGTGAGACTAGGTTTCGGCACCGGGGAGCTGTTTTTT. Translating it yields CASSQKVRLGFGTGELFF.